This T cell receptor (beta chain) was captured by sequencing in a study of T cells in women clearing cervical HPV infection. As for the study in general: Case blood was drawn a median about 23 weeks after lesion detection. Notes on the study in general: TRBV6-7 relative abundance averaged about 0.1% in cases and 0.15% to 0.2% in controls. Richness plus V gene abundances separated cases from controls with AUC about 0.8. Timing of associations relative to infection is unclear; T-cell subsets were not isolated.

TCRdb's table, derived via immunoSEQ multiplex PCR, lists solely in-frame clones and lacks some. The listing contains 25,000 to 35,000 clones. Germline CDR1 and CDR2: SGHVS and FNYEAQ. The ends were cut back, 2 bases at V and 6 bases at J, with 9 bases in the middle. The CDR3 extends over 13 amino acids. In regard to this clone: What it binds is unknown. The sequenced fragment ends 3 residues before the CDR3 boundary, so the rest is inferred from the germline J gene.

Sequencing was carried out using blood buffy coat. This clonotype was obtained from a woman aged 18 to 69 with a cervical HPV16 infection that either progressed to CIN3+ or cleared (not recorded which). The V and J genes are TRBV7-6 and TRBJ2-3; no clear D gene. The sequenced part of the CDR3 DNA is TGTGCCAGCAGCTTAACTTTCAGGGATACG. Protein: CASSLTFRDT. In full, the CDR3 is CASSLTFRDTQYF.